What follows are 18 T cell receptor beta chains derived from one specimen sequenced in a study of Tregs in tolerant kidney transplant recipients. Clones were read by immunoSEQ multiplex PCR, and TCRdb kept only the in-frame ones, dropping some. The sample holds roughly 69,000 clones; roughly 98% are singletons and the top ten take 0.34%. The source was Tregs from blood, collected before the transplant. Receptors originate from a human donor who received a combined kidney and bone marrow transplant.

This clone was seen once. The chain is built from TRBV19 and TRBJ2-7; D gene ambiguous. V lost 1 base and J lost 1, with 8 bases in between. CDR1 is LNHDA and CDR2 is SQIVND in the germline V gene (reference sequence). The CDR3 runs 14 residues. The CDR3 is CASSIVSGSYEQYF. CDR3 DNA: TGTGCCAGTAGTATAGTTTCCGGGTCCTACGAGCAGTACTTC.

The V gene is TRBV7-3, the J gene TRBJ2-1; 7 bases line up with TRBD1. Germline CDR1 reads SGHTA; CDR2 reads FQGTGA. The CDR3 contains 18 residues. Germline trimming cut 1 base from V and 0 bases from J; bases unmatched to any gene: 9. The CDR3 is CASSLKPTTGSSYNEQFF. CDR3 in DNA: TGTGCCAGCAGCTTAAAACCCACGACAGGGAGCTCCTACAATGAGCAGTTCTTC.

V and J are TRBV5-5 and TRBJ2-7, with 11 bases fitting TRBD1. Germline V CDR1 and CDR2: SGHKS, YYEKEE (reference sequence). The CDR3 loop spans 15 amino acids. The junction had 7 bases not matched to a gene; V was cut back by 4 bases and J by 4 bases. DNA of the CDR3: TGTGCCAGCAGCCGGGACAGGGGGGATATGTACGAGCAGTACTTC. Amino acids: CASSRDRGDMYEQYF.

V usage is TRBV7-8 and J usage is TRBJ2-4; 9 nucleotides match TRBD2. The CDR3 runs to 16 residues. Germline CDR1 and CDR2: SGHVS and FQNEAQ. Trimming removed 4 bases from V and 6 bases from J; junction bases left unmatched: 10. CDR3 nucleotides: TGTGCCAGCAGCTCGTCTAGCGGGGAGGGTGGAAACATTCAGTACTTC. Translation gives CASSSSSGEGGNIQYF.

This rearrangement joins TRBV2 to TRBJ1-1; 7 bases agree with TRBD1. The V gene's germline CDR1 is SNHLY and CDR2 FYNNEI. CDR3 length: 14 amino acids. With 6 bases clipped from V and 3 bases from J, the junction kept 7 bases outside the gene matches. In DNA, the CDR3 is TGTGCCAGCAGAGTAGACAGGGCCGACACTGAAGCTTTCTTT. It codes for CASRVDRADTEAFF.

J is TRBJ2-3 and V is TRBV6-5; D is possibly TRBD2 (6 bases). With 7 bases removed from V and 0 bases from J, the gap between germline ends came to 14 bases. The CDR3 contains 15 residues. The germline V gene has CDR1 MNHEY and CDR2 SVGAGI. Here the CDR3 reads CASKVMAGSTDTQYF. Written as DNA, the CDR3 is TGTGCCAGCAAAGTGATGGCGGGAAGCACAGATACGCAGTATTTT.

V gene TRBV2 combines with J gene TRBJ2-7; weak D call: TRBD1 (6 bases). The CDR3 totals 16 residues. V was pared by 3 bases and J by 4 bases, with 19 bases between. Germline V lookup: CDR1 SNHLY, CDR2 FYNNEI. In DNA form, the CDR3 reads TGTGCCAGCAGTGATGGTTGGGGGCGGCAAACGTACGAGCAGTACTTC. This sequence encodes CASSDGWGRQTYEQYF.

V gene TRBV7-2 combines with J gene TRBJ2-3, with a tentative D call TRBD2 (5 bases). Trimming stripped 3 bases from V and 7 bases from J, with 17 bases between. CDR3 length: 15 amino acids. CDR1 and CDR2 (germline): SGHTA, FQGNSA. DNA for the CDR3: TGTGCCAGCAGCTTTTCGGGGTTGGGTTCCTATACGCAGTATTTT. Residues: CASSFSGLGSYTQYF.

DNA for the CDR3: TGTGCCAGCAGCCGGACAGGGATCAGCTCCTACAATGAGCAGTTCTTC. Its translation: CASSRTGISSYNEQFF. The V and J genes are TRBV7-2 and TRBJ2-1, with 8 bases aligning to TRBD1. CDR1 and CDR2 from the germline V gene are SGHTA and FQGNSA. This CDR3 spans 16 amino acids. Germline trimming cut 5 bases from V and 0 bases from J; bases unmatched to any gene: 6. Full variable domain (outside the CDR3, taken from reference TRBV7-2 and TRBJ2-1): GAGVSQSPSNKVTEKGKDVELRCDPISGHTALYWYRQSLGQGLEFLIYFQGNSAPDKSGLPSDRFSAERTGGSVSTLTIQRTQQEDSAVYLCASSRTGISSYNEQFFGPGTRLTVL.

V usage is TRBV29-1 and J usage is TRBJ2-5; the D gene is possibly TRBD1 (7 bases). This CDR3 spans 14 amino acids. The germline V gene has CDR1 SQVTM and CDR2 ANQGSEA. Trimming removed 3 bases from V and 5 bases from J, with 16 bases in between. CDR3 sequence: CSVDIRGTRETQYF. The DNA for the CDR3 is TGCAGCGTTGACATCAGGGGGACTCGGGAGACCCAGTACTTC.

The chain is built from TRBV12-5 and TRBJ1-5; D is ambiguous. The CDR3 contains 12 residues. Trimming cost V 6 bases and J 11 bases, with 14 bases left between them. Germline lookup yields CDR1 LGHNT and CDR2 FRNRAP. CDR3 coding DNA: TGTGCTAGTGGACTCCGTGTTGTGGCCCAGCATTTT. It yields the protein CASGLRVVAQHF.

The CDR3 region is CASSQSHTIDSGNTIYF. CDR3 DNA: TGCGCCAGCAGTCAATCCCACACGATTGACTCTGGAAACACCATATATTTT. The rearrangement joins TRBV23-1 to TRBJ1-3; D uncertain. TRBV23-1 belongs to the ORF category, with a function that is uncertain. V was shortened by 0 bases and J by 0 bases, with 12 bases between the two germline ends. The CDR3 runs 17 residues.

The gene calls are TRBV13 and TRBJ1-3; TRBD1 aligns across 8 bases. V lost 4 bases, J lost 1 base, and 9 bases stayed unmatched. The germline V gene encodes CDR1 PRHDT and CDR2 FYEKMQ (reference sequence). CDR3 length equals 17 residues. The CDR3 spells CASSSAGTGSSGNTIYF. The CDR3 DNA reads TGTGCCAGCAGCTCTGCTGGGACAGGATCATCTGGAAACACCATATATTTT.

The DNA for the CDR3 is TGTGCCAGCAGCTTCAGCGGTGTGGGGGAGCTGTTTTTT. Amino acids: CASSFSGVGELFF. V and J are TRBV7-2 and TRBJ2-2, with D possibly being TRBD2 (5 bases). CDR3 length: 13 amino acids. The V and J ends lost 3 bases and 8 bases respectively, with 10 bases between them. Germline CDR1 reads SGHTA; CDR2 reads FQGNSA.

This chain joins TRBV12-2 and TRBJ2-3; the table gives TRBD2 as D, unverified against the DNA. TRBV12-2 is a recognized pseudogene. The CDR3 extends over 19 amino acids. The CDR3 DNA reads as TGTGCAAGTCGCTTAGCGGCACTAGCGGGAGTCCCACACACAGATACGCAGTATTTT. It translates to CASRLAALAGVPHTDTQYF.

The chain employs TRBV19 and TRBJ1-2, with D unclear. The germline V gene has CDR1 LNHDA and CDR2 SQIVND (reference sequence). The CDR3 length is 13 residues. V was cut by 9 bases and J by 4 bases, with 15 bases left in between. CDR3 DNA: TGTGCCAGCAGGCACCCCCCGAGCTATGGCTACACCTTC. It specifies CASRHPPSYGYTF.

V and J are TRBV9 and TRBJ2-3; 10 nucleotides align to TRBD1. V gave up 5 bases and J gave up 3 bases; unmatched junction bases: 12. Germline lookup yields CDR1 SGDLS and CDR2 YYNGEE. This CDR3 has 17 amino acids. The CDR3 DNA reads TGTGCCAGCAGTGAGAATACGGACAGGGGGACAACAGATACGCAGTATTTT. Encoded protein: CASSENTDRGTTDTQYF.

The chain uses TRBV27 and TRBJ1-2; TRBD1 aligns across 7 bases. V trimming: 4 bases; J trimming: 4 bases; junction bases outside the gene matches: 6. The CDR3 has 14 residues. CDR1 is MNHEY, CDR2 SMNVEV, per germline (reference sequence). CDR3 DNA sequence: TGTGCCAGCAGTTACGACAGGGTAGGCTATGGCTACACCTTC. Amino acid sequence: CASSYDRVGYGYTF.